This entry concerns a single TCR beta chain. This specimen belongs to a study of blood T cell repertoires in COVID-19. Assay: immunoSEQ multiplex PCR; the TCRdb copy retains only in-frame clones and omits some. The repertoire consists of under 150,000 clones, with around nine tenths occurring once and the leading ten covering roughly 2%. V lost 4 bases to trimming and J lost 1 base; unmatched junction nucleotides: 4. The CDR3 is 16 amino acids. CDR1 is SGHRS, CDR2 YFSETQ, per germline. Sample: peripheral blood. V usage is TRBV5-1 and J usage is TRBJ2-7; 14 bases agree with TRBD2. The sequence derives from a human donor in a cohort sampled during active COVID-19. CDR3: CASSLGTSGSSYEQYF. The CDR3 coding sequence is TGCGCCAGCAGCCTAGGGACTAGCGGGAGTTCCTACGAGCAGTACTTC.